A single sample gave rise to the 10 T cell receptor beta chains below, sequenced in a study of post-analysis software for immune sequencing data. Study outcomes and limitations: Roughly 5 TRBV segments occurring more often in patients than controls included TRBV5-6, TRBV5-1 and TRBV20-1.

Their cognate antigens are unknown. Included in the TCR beta cDNA libraries were unique molecular identifiers. TCRdb reanalysed the PCR reads using MiXCR and keeps one entry per CDR3 protein. The sample yields a few hundred thousand distinct CDR3 sequences, roughly 30% seen once. The material sequenced was blood. Receptors originate from a girl aged 5-17 years with multiple sclerosis.

The genes are TRBV3-1 and TRBJ1-1; 8 bases match TRBD1. Trimming removed 0 bases from V and 1 base from J; junction bases left unmatched: 1. Germline loops: CDR1 LGHDT, CDR2 YNNKEL (reference sequence). The length of the CDR3 is 15 residues. The CDR3 sequence: CASSQDTGGNTEAFF. Here the CDR3 DNA reads TGTGCCAGCAGCCAAGATACAGGGGGGAACACTGAAGCTTTCTTT. Complete variable domain (other parts from reference TRBV3-1 and TRBJ1-1): DTAVSQTPKYLVTQMGNDKSIKCEQNLGHDTMYWYKQDSKKFLKIMFSYNNKELIINETVPNRFSPKSPDKAHLNLHINSLELGDSAVYFCASSQDTGGNTEAFFGQGTRLTVV.

The V call is TRBV20-1, the J call TRBJ2-1; D is undetermined. Germline CDR1 DFQATT, CDR2 SNEGSKA (reference sequence). Trimming took off 5 bases at V and 0 bases at J, with 14 bases between the two ends. CDR3 size: 15 residues. The CDR3 sequence is CSASLATGSYNEQFF. CDR3 nucleotide sequence: TGCAGTGCTTCCCTTGCTACGGGCTCCTACAATGAGCAGTTCTTC.

This clonotype was counted between two and nine times. The chain is built from TRBV6-5 and TRBJ2-1; 11 bases map to TRBD2. Germline CDR1 and CDR2: MNHEY and SVGAGI. The V gene end was trimmed by 2 bases and the J gene end by 0 bases; junction bases not matched to a gene: 0. The CDR3 has 16 amino acids. The CDR3 DNA is TGTGCCAGCAGTTACACTAGCGGGGGCTCCTACAATGAGCAGTTCTTC. Translated, it gives CASSYTSGGSYNEQFF.

This clonotype was detected only a few times. The chain joins TRBV20-1 to TRBJ2-1; D is possibly TRBD1 (6 bases). The CDR3 runs 14 residues. V was pared by 0 bases and J by 6 bases, with 12 bases between. From germline, CDR1 is DFQATT and CDR2 SNEGSKA (reference sequence). CDR3 region: CSARDPGGGNEQFF. In DNA form, the CDR3 reads TGCAGTGCTAGAGATCCTGGGGGCGGCAATGAGCAGTTCTTC.

Points on this clonotype: Given a much more abundant clone one base away, this may be a read error. This chain joins TRBV6-5 and TRBJ1-2; perhaps TRBD1 as D (5 bases). This CDR3 contains 12 residues. CDR1 is MNHEY, CDR2 SVGAGI, per germline. This CDR3 reads CASSLDNCGYTF. CDR3 in DNA: TGTGCCAGCAGCTTGGACAACTGTGGCTACACCTTC.

V usage is TRBV20-1 and J usage is TRBJ2-3; either TRBD1 or TRBD2 may supply D (5 bases each). The V end lost 1 base, the J end lost 6 bases, and 20 bases lay between the germline ends. Germline V gives CDR1 DFQATT, CDR2 SNEGSKA (reference sequence). The CDR3 runs to 16 residues. The CDR3 bases are TGCAGTGCTAGAGTTCATCCGGGACCCCCGGGGGATACGCAGTATTTT. It specifies CSARVHPGPPGDTQYF.

This clonotype was detected only a few times. This sequence joins TRBV5-1 and TRBJ1-2; perhaps TRBD1 as D (5 bases). This CDR3 spans 14 amino acids. The germline V and J ends were trimmed by 4 bases and 6 bases, with 16 bases remaining between them. From germline, CDR1 is SGHRS and CDR2 YFSETQ. The CDR3 DNA reads TGCGCCAGCAGCCCCGGCGGAGGGGCGGATGGCTACACCTTC. It encodes CASSPGGGADGYTF. Drawing the rest from reference TRBV5-1 and TRBJ1-2, the complete variable domain is KAGVTQTPRYLIKTRGQQVTLSCSPISGHRSVSWYQQTPGQGLQFLFEYFSETQRNKGNFPGRFSGRQFSNSRSEMNVSTLELGDSALYLCASSPGGGADGYTFGSGTRLTVV.

The chain carries TRBV4-1 and TRBJ1-1; TRBD1 is a possible D gene (5 bases). The germline V gene encodes CDR1 MGHRA and CDR2 YSYEKL. The CDR3 is made up of 14 amino acids. With 1 base removed from V and 5 bases from J, the gap between germline ends came to 11 bases. CDR3 region: CASSQGWRQTEAFF. The CDR3 nucleotides are TGCGCCAGCAGCCAAGGTTGGCGACAGACTGAAGCTTTCTTT.

The gene calls are TRBV2 and TRBJ1-1; D is undetermined. The CDR3 length is 15 residues. The V end was cut by 0 bases, the J end by 4 bases, with 12 bases between. Germline-derived CDR1 and CDR2 are SNHLY and FYNNEI. CDR3 sequence (DNA): TGTGCCAGCAGTGAAGCGCTTCTCGGCCGCACTGAAGCTTTCTTT. The encoded protein is CASSEALLGRTEAFF.

V gene TRBV6-1 combines with J gene TRBJ2-4; D is possibly TRBD2 (5 bases). The J call is uncertain, as TRBJ2-7 better fits the DNA end. Germline CDR1 and CDR2: MNHNS and SASEGT. The CDR3 length is 15 residues. The CDR3 sequence is CASSDTRRAEGEQYF. CDR3 DNA sequence: TGTGCCAGCAGTGATACGCGACGCGCCGAGGGCGAGCAGTACTTC.